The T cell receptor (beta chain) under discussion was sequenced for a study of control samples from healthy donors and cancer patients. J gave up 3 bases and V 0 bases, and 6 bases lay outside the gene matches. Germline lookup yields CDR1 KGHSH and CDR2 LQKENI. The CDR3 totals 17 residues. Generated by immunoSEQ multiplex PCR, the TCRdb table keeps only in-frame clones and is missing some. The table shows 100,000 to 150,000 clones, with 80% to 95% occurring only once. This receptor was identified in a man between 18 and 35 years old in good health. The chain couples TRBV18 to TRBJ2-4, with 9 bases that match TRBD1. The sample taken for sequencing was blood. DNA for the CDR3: TGTGCCAGCTCACCACCTGGACAGGGGAAGATCAAAAACATTCAGTACTTC. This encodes CASSPPGQGKIKNIQYF.